The present TCR beta chain was sequenced within a study of shared clonotypes between healthy human individuals. Whole-study context: Three CD4 naive, three CD4 memory, two CD8 naive and one CD8 memory plate were used per donor. Points from the study as a whole: Clonotypes that were shared across a handful of donors made up about 4.5% of naive CD4 clonotypes.

With V trimmed by 5 bases and J by 3 bases, 6 bases remained unmatched. From germline, CDR1 is MNHEY and CDR2 SMNVEV (reference sequence). CDR3 length: 15 amino acids. TCRdb's table, derived via immunoSEQ multiplex PCR, lists solely in-frame clones and lacks some. The sample shows about 750,000 clones, about 91% of them seen only once. Naivety among CD8 cells was defined by CD45RO negativity and positive CCR7 selection, thereby excluding terminally differentiated effector memory CD45RA+ cells. About this clone itself: Antigen unknown.

The receptor comes from a man aged 25 to 40 in good health. The V and J genes are TRBV27 and TRBJ2-7; 11 nucleotides align to TRBD2. Sequenced material: naive CD8+ T cells sorted from blood. CDR3 DNA: TGTGCCAGCAGTCGATCCGGGACTAGCGGCTACGAGCAGTACTTC. Its protein product is CASSRSGTSGYEQYF.